This record covers a single T cell receptor beta chain. The table came from immunoSEQ multiplex PCR; TCRdb's copy has only in-frame clones and leaves some out. The sample records 85,000 to 90,000 clones, about 88% being singletons. This record belongs to a study of blood T cell repertoires in COVID-19. Study information: The study drew acute and convalescent COVID-19 samples from the United States, Italy and Spain.

CDR3 length: 18 residues. Germline-derived CDR1 and CDR2 are SGHTA and FQGNSA. Trimming took off 1 base at V and 1 base at J, with 20 bases between the two ends. This sequence joins TRBV7-2 and TRBJ2-7; possible D gene TRBD2, 5 bases. Sequenced input: peripheral blood. The receptor's source is a woman of 80 years or more with active COVID-19. The CDR3 region has the DNA TGTGCCAGCAGCTTAGTCGCATTCGGCGGGCTCAGGTCCTACGAGCAGTACTTC. Translated: CASSLVAFGGLRSYEQYF. The full variable domain, completed using reference TRBV7-2 and TRBJ2-7, is GAGVSQSPSNKVTEKGKDVELRCDPISGHTALYWYRQSLGQGLEFLIYFQGNSAPDKSGLPSDRFSAERTGGSVSTLTIQRTQQEDSAVYLCASSLVAFGGLRSYEQYFGPGTRLTVT.